Each of the 11 T cell receptor beta chains below was sequenced from the same sample in a study of T cells in Graves' hyperthyroidism and ophthalmopathy (dated by TCRdb to about 2019). Receptor libraries were prepared by multiplex PCR. The instrument was an Illumina HiSeq 2000. Amplification of TCR beta CDR3 regions was carried out from RNA transcripts. The TCR CDR3 was subjected to a first round of RT-PCR using the HTBI primer set and the Qiagen OneStep RT-PCR kit. The public reads were reprocessed in TCRdb via fastp at Q25 and MiXCR, keeping in-frame beta chains. Each CDR3 protein gets just one entry, which takes the most common genes and DNA from the rows behind it. The sample profile shows 300,000 to 450,000 distinct CDR3 sequences; approximately 15% of them were found once. About 19% of the sample is taken by the ten largest. Sequencing was carried out using blood. All receptors derive from a woman aged 25 to 39 with Graves' ophthalmopathy.

This clonotype was picked up many times. The chain has TRBV2 and TRBJ2-1; 11 bases are shared with TRBD2. CDR3 length: 17 amino acids. Per the germline V gene, CDR1 is SNHLY and CDR2 is FYNNEI. Losses at the gene ends were 2 bases for V and 5 bases for J; bases not matched to a gene: 8. The CDR3 DNA is TGTGCCAGCAGTGAACCCATTGGGACTAGCGGTAACAATGAGCAGTTCTTC. It codes for CASSEPIGTSGNNEQFF.

In its sample, this clonotype was seen many times. CDR3 nucleotide sequence: TGTGCCTGGGGTGCTTCAGGGGATGGCTACACCTTC. Its translation: CAWGASGDGYTF. This chain uses TRBV30 with TRBJ1-2, with a weak D call TRBD1 (6 bases). This CDR3 region has 12 residues. V lost 5 bases and J lost 6, with 13 bases in between. The germline gives CDR1 GTSNPN, CDR2 SVGIG (reference sequence).

A few counts support this clonotype. In DNA, the CDR3 is TGTGCCATCAGGGGGGGACAGGGGGATTACGAGCAGTACTTC. It yields the protein CAIRGGQGDYEQYF. This chain joins TRBV10-3 and TRBJ2-7; 11 bases align to TRBD1. The CDR3 runs 14 residues. Germline lookup yields CDR1 ENHRY and CDR2 SYGVKD. V lost 6 bases and J lost 4; bases outside the gene matches: 5.

This clonotype was detected many times. The J gene is TRBJ1-2, the V gene TRBV3-1, with D possibly TRBD1 on 6 matching bases. V lost 1 base and J 6 bases, leaving 15 bases between the germline ends. Germline CDR1 and CDR2: LGHDT and YNNKEL (reference sequence). The CDR3 is 15 residues long. The CDR3 here is CASSQVVQGRDGYTF. As DNA, the CDR3 is TGTGCCAGCAGCCAAGTTGTACAGGGACGAGATGGCTACACCTTC. The full variable domain, in which reference TRBV3-1 and TRBJ1-2 provide the parts outside the CDR3, is DTAVSQTPKYLVTQMGNDKSIKCEQNLGHDTMYWYKQDSKKFLKIMFSYNNKELIINETVPNRFSPKSPDKAHLNLHINSLELGDSAVYFCASSQVVQGRDGYTFGSGTRLTVV.

For this clonotype: Given a much more abundant clone one base away, this may be a read error. The rearrangement joins TRBV2 to TRBJ2-2; D is ambiguous. CDR3 length: 16 amino acids. With 3 bases removed from V and 5 bases from J, the gap between germline ends came to 16 bases. From germline, CDR1 is SNHLY and CDR2 FYNNEI. This CDR3 reads CASSDWFGRITGELFF. CDR3 in DNA: TGTGCCAGCAGTGATTGGTTCGGCAGGATTACCGGGGAGCTGTTTTTT.

V is TRBV19 and J is TRBJ2-4; the match to TRBD1 covers 8 bases. V lost 4 bases and J lost 6; bases outside the gene matches: 14. The CDR3 length is 17 residues. Germline lookup yields CDR1 LNHDA and CDR2 SQIVND (reference sequence). This CDR3 is CASSTVTGAKPINIQYF. In nucleotides, the CDR3 is TGTGCCAGTAGTACGGTGACAGGGGCGAAACCCATAAACATTCAGTACTTC.

The table lists this clonotype with many counts. The J gene is TRBJ2-7, the V gene TRBV5-1; D is uncertain. Germline V gene data show CDR1 as SGHRS and CDR2 as YFSETQ. The CDR3 consists of 15 residues. V lost 0 bases and J lost 4, with 14 bases in between. The CDR3, as DNA: TGCGCCAGCAGCTTGGCCCTCACAGACTTATACGAGCAGTACTTC. Amino acid sequence: CASSLALTDLYEQYF.

In its sample, this clonotype was seen many times. The chain has TRBV7-8 and TRBJ2-7, with D perhaps TRBD2 (6 bases). V was shortened by 5 bases and J by 0 bases, with 20 bases between the two germline ends. The CDR3 has 17 amino acids. The germline gives CDR1 SGHVS, CDR2 FQNEAQ. The CDR3 bases are TGTGCCAGCAGCCTCCCCGGGGAGGAGGAAAGCTCCTACGAGCAGTACTTC. Amino acids: CASSLPGEEESSYEQYF.

This chain joins TRBV13 and TRBJ1-1, with TRBD1 matching over 7 bases. The CDR3 consists of 15 residues. The junction had 11 bases not matched to a gene; V was cut back by 5 bases and J by 5 bases. Per germline, CDR1 PRHDT and CDR2 FYEKMQ (reference sequence). The CDR3 DNA reads as TGTGCCAGCAGCGACACCCAGGGGGTTGGGACTGAAGCTTTCTTT. Translating it yields CASSDTQGVGTEAFF.

This clonotype was recorded at least ten times. The V gene is TRBV20-1, the J gene TRBJ1-5, with D unresolved. Germline values: CDR1 DFQATT, CDR2 SNEGSKA (reference sequence). This CDR3 contains 15 residues. V was shortened by 2 bases and J by 4 bases, with 15 bases between the two germline ends. The CDR3 loop reads CSARIYGGQNQPQHF. The CDR3 region has the DNA TGCAGTGCTAGAATCTATGGCGGCCAGAATCAGCCCCAGCATTTT.

The table lists this clonotype with many counts. DNA for the CDR3: TGCAGTGCTAGAGTTTGGACTAGCGGGGGGGACAATGAGCAGTTCTTC. Translation gives CSARVWTSGGDNEQFF. The chain carries TRBV20-1 and TRBJ2-1, with TRBD2 identical over 15 bases. The CDR3 runs to 16 residues. CDR1 and CDR2 (germline): DFQATT, SNEGSKA (reference sequence). The junction had 3 bases not matched to a gene; V was cut back by 1 base and J by 5 bases.